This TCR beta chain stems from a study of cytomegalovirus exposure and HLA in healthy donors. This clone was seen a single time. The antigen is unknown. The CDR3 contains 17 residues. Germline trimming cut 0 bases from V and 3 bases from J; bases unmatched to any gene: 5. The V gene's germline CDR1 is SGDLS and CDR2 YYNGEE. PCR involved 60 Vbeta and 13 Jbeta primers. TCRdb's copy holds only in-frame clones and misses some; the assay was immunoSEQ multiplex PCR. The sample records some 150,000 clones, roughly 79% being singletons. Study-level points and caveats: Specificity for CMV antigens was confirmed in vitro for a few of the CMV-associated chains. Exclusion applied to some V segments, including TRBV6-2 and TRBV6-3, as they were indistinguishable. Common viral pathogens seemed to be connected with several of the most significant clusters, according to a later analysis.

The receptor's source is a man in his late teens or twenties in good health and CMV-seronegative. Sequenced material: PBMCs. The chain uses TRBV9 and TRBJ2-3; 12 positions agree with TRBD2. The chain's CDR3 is CASSVAGLAGQTDTQYF. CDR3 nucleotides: TGTGCCAGCAGCGTAGCCGGACTAGCGGGGCAAACAGATACGCAGTATTTT.